The 5 T cell receptor beta chains below were found in one sample sequenced in a study of T cells in tuberculosis. Assay used: immunoSEQ multiplex PCR; TCRdb lists only in-frame clones, some missing. The table shows tens of thousands of clones, with 85% to 95% occurring only once. Material: PBMCs. The receptors shown here come from a donor between 10 and 29 years old with latent tuberculosis or without tuberculosis infection. Some clones in this sample may be carry-over from other donors' samples.

The CDR3 sequence: CAWGSGVNTEAFF. The CDR3 nucleotides read TGTGCCTGGGGTTCAGGGGTGAACACTGAAGCTTTCTTT. The V gene is TRBV30, the J gene TRBJ1-1; weak D call: TRBD1 (6 bases). The V end lost 5 bases, the J end lost 0 bases, and 10 bases lay between the germline ends. Germline assignment: CDR1 GTSNPN and CDR2 SVGIG (reference sequence). This CDR3 region has 13 residues.

The V and J genes are TRBV27 and TRBJ1-5, with D tentatively TRBD1 (5 bases). Germline loops: CDR1 MNHEY, CDR2 SMNVEV (reference sequence). The CDR3 is 17 residues long. Trimming cost V 3 bases and J 0 bases, with 15 bases left between them. The CDR3 region has the DNA TGTGCCAGCAGTTTTATTTTCGGAGGGGTTAGCAATCAGCCCCAGCATTTT. The encoded protein is CASSFIFGGVSNQPQHF.

The J gene is TRBJ1-2, the V gene TRBV5-1; 11 positions match TRBD1. V dropped 0 bases and J dropped 4; count of bases not matched to a gene: 8. The CDR3 has 17 residues. Germline V gene lookup returns CDR1 SGHRS and CDR2 YFSETQ. The CDR3 spells CASSLGQDRGRSYGYTF. The CDR3 DNA reads as TGCGCCAGCAGCTTGGGCCAGGACAGGGGGCGCAGCTATGGCTACACCTTC.

The chain recombines TRBV27 with TRBJ2-7; TRBD1 might be the D (6 bases). Trimming took 8 bases from V and 6 from J, leaving 14 bases between them. The CDR3 is 12 amino acids. CDR1 is MNHEY, CDR2 SMNVEV, per germline (reference sequence). CDR3 amino acids: CASGPTGFEQYF. In DNA, the CDR3 is TGTGCCAGCGGGCCAACAGGGTTCGAGCAGTACTTC.

Here the CDR3 reads CASSRDRAPYGYTF. The CDR3 coding sequence is TGCGCCAGCAGCCGGGACAGGGCACCATATGGCTACACCTTC. The chain links TRBV5-1 to TRBJ1-2, with TRBD1 matching 9 bases. Germline CDR1 is SGHRS and CDR2 is YFSETQ. Unmatched junction bases numbered 6, after V lost 4 bases and J lost 5 bases. The CDR3 consists of 14 residues.